This TCR beta chain was captured in a study of technical replicates of blood from a handful of donors. Assay used: immunoSEQ multiplex PCR; TCRdb lists only in-frame clones, some missing. The table records tens of thousands of clones, 95% to 98% of them present only once. Sequencing used T cells isolated from PBMCs. This clonotype was obtained from a human donor in good health.

This CDR3 reads CASSSGTGFTDTQYF. CDR3 sequence (DNA): TGTGCCAGCAGCTCGGGGACAGGGTTCACAGATACGCAGTATTTT. The genes are TRBV7-2 and TRBJ2-3, with 9 bases aligning to TRBD1. V was pared by 4 bases and J by 2 bases, with 4 bases of the junction left unmatched. The CDR3 consists of 15 residues. Germline V gives CDR1 SGHTA, CDR2 FQGNSA.